The subject of this entry is one T cell receptor (beta chain). One end of the junction fails to match germline, which may point to a read error. Sequenced by immunoSEQ multiplex PCR; TCRdb stores in-frame clones only, minus some. The sample records 150,000 to 200,000 clones, 75% to 90% being singletons. Germline CDR1 is KGHSH and CDR2 is LQKENI. This CDR3 has 11 amino acids. The data belong to a study of blood T cell repertoires in COVID-19. The material sequenced was PBMCs or T cells enriched from blood (not recorded which). The sequence was collected from a woman younger than 35 who had recovered from COVID-19. The V and J genes are TRBV18 and TRBJ2-1; TRBD1 is a possible D gene (6 bases). This CDR3 is CASSPSQGLVF. DNA for the CDR3: TGTGCCAGCTCCCCTTCCCAGGGGCTGGTCTTC. The variable domain in full, completed from reference TRBV18 and TRBJ2-1, reads NAGVMQNPRHLVRRRGQEARLRCSPMKGHSHVYWYRQLPEEGLKFMVYLQKENIIDESGMPKERFSAEFPKEGPSILRIQQVVRGDSAAYFCASSPSQGLVFGPGTRLTVL.